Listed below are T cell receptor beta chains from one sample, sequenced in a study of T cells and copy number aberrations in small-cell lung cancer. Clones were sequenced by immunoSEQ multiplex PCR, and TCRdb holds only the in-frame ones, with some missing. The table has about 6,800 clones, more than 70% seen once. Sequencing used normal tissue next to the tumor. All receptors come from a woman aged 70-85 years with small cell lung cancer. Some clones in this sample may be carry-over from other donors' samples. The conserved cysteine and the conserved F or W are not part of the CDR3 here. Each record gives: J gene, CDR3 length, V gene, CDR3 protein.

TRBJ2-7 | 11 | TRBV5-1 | ASSRWTGNEQY
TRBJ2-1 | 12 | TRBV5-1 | ASSGKHNYNEQF
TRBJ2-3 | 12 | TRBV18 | ASSLLDRADTQY
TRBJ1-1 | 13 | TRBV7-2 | ASSPIRDRGTEAF
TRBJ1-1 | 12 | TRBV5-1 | ASSSSGGNTEAF
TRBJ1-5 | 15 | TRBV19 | ASSPWTGGTSNQPQH
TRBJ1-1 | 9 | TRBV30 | AWTVNTEAF
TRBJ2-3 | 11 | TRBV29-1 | SVARGGSDTQY
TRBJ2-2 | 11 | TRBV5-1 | ASSLYVTGELF
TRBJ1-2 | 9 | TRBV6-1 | ASSELGLTL
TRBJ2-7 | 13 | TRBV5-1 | ASTVGLAGVYEQY
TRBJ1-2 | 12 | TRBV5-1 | ASSLAGTGGGYT
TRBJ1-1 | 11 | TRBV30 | AWSAQGNTEAF
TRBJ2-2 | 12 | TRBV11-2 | ASSLGRGPGELF
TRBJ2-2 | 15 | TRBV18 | ASSHLTGTGVTGELF
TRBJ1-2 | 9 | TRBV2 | ASSEGGGYT
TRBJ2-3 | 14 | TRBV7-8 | ASSLGGRAFTDTQY
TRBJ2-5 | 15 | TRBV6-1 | ASSESSAWGAQETQY
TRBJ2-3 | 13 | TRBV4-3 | ASKSSAASTDTQY
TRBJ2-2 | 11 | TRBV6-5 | ASSEARAGELF
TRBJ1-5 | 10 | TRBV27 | ANGQGNQPQH
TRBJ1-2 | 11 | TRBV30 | ACRKGLGGGYT
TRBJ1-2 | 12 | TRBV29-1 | SVEDHRTGYGYT
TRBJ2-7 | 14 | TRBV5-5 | ASSLRAGANSYEQY
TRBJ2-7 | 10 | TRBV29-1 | SVDLGGLAQY
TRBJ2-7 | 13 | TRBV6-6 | ASSRVQGFSYEQY
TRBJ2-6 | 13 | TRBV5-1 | ASMTGSSGANVLT
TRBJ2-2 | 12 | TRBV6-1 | ASSESGGVGELF
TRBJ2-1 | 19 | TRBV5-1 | ASSPKAARDGTSGNYNEQF
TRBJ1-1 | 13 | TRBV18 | ASSPLFREDTEAF
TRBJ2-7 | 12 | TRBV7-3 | ASSITGTSYEQY
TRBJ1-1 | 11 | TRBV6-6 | ASSSIGGTEAF